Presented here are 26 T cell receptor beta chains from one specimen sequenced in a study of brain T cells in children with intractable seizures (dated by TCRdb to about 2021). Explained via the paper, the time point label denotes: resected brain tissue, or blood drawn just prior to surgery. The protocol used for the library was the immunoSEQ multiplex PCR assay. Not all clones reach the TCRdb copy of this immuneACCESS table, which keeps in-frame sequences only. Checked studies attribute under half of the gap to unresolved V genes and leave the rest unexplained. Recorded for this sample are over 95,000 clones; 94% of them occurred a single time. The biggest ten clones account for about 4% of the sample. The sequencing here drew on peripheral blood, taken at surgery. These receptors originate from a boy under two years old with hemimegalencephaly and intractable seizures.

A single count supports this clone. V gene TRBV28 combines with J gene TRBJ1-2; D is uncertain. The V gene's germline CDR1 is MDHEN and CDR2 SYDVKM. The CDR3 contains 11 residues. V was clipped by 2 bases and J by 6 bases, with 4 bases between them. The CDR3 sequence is CASSLMDGYTF. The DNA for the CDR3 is TGTGCCAGCAGTTTAATGGATGGCTACACCTTC.

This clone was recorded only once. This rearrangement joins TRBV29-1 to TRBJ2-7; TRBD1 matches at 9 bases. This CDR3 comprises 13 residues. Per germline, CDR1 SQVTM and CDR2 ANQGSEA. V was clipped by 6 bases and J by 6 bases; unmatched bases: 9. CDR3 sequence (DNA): TGCAGCGTGCGGACAGGGGAGGCTGGCGAGCAGTACTTC. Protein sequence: CSVRTGEAGEQYF.

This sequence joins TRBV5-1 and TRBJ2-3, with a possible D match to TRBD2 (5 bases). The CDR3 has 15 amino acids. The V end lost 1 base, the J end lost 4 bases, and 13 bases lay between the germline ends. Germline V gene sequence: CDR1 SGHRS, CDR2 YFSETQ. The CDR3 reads CASSLSQRKADTQYF. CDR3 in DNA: TGCGCCAGCAGCTTGAGTCAGCGGAAGGCAGATACGCAGTATTTT.

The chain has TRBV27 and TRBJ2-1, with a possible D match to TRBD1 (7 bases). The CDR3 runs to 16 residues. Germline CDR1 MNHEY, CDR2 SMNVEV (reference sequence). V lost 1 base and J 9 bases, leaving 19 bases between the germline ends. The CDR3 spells CASSLWRGQGGSEQFF. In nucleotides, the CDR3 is TGTGCCAGCAGTTTATGGAGGGGGCAAGGGGGGAGTGAGCAGTTCTTC.

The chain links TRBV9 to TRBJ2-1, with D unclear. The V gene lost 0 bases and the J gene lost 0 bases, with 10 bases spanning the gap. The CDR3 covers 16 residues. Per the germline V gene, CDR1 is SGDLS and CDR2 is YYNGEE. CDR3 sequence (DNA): TGTGCCAGCAGCGTAGGGGCCTTCACCTCCTACAATGAGCAGTTCTTC. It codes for CASSVGAFTSYNEQFF.

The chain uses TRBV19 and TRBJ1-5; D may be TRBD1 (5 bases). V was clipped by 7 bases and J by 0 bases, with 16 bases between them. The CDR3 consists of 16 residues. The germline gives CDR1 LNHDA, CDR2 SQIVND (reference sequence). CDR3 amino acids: CASTRDGGISNQPQHF. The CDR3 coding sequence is TGTGCCAGTACTAGGGATGGGGGGATTAGCAATCAGCCCCAGCATTTT.

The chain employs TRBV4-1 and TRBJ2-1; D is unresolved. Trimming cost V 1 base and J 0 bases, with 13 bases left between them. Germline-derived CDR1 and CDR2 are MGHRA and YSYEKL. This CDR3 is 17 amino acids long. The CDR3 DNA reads TGCGCCAGCAGCCAAGTTTTCTTGCGGAGCTCCTACAATGAGCAGTTCTTC. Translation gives CASSQVFLRSSYNEQFF.

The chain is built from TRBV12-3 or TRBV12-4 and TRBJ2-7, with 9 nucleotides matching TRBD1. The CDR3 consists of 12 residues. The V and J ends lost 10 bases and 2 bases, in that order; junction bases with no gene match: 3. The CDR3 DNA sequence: TGTGCCACCGGACAGGGGCCCTACGAGCAGTACTTC. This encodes CATGQGPYEQYF.

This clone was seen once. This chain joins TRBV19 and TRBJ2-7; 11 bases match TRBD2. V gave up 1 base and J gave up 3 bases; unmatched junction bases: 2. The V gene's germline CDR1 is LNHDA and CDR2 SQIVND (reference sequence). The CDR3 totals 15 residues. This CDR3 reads CASSIGLAGNYEQYF. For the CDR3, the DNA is TGTGCCAGTAGTATAGGACTAGCGGGAAACTACGAGCAGTACTTC.

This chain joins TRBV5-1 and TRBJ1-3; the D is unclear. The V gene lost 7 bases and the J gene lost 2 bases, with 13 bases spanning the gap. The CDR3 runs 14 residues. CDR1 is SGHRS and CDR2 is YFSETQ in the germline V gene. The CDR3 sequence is CASLVRVTGNTIYF. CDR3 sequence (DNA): TGCGCCAGCCTTGTAAGGGTCACTGGAAACACCATATATTTT.

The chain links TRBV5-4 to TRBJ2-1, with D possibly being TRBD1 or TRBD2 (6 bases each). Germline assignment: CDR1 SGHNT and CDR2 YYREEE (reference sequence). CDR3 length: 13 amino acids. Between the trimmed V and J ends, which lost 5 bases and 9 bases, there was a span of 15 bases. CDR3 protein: CASSQVGGSEQFF. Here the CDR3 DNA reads TGTGCCAGCAGTCAGGTGGGGGGCAGTGAGCAGTTCTTC.

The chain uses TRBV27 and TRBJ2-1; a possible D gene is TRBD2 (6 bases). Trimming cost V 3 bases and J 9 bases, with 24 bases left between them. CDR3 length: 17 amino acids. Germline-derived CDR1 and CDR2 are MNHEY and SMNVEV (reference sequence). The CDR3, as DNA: TGTGCCAGCAGTTTTCGGGCGGGGATCGGTTGGAGGGGTGAGCAGTTCTTC. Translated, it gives CASSFRAGIGWRGEQFF.

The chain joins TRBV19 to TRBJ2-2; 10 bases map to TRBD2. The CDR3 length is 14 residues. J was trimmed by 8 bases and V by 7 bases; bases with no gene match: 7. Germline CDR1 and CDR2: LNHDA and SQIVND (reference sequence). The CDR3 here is CASKGLAPEGELFF. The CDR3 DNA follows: TGTGCCAGTAAGGGACTAGCGCCCGAGGGGGAGCTGTTTTTT.

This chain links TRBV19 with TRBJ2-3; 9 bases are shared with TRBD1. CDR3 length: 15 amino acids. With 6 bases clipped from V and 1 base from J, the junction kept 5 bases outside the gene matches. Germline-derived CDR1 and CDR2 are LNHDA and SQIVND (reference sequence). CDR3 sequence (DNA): TGTGCCAGTAGCGCATGGGACAGGGGCACAGATACGCAGTATTTT. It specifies CASSAWDRGTDTQYF.

The CDR3 protein is CASSPLTGAGTGELFF. The CDR3 DNA reads TGTGCCAGCAGCCCGTTGACAGGGGCGGGCACCGGGGAGCTGTTTTTT. The chain couples TRBV7-6 to TRBJ2-2; 8 nucleotides align to TRBD1. V lost 5 bases, J lost 4 bases, and 9 bases stayed unmatched. This CDR3 has 16 amino acids. CDR1 is SGHVS and CDR2 is FNYEAQ in the germline V gene. The full variable domain, its missing parts supplied by reference TRBV7-6 and TRBJ2-2, is GAGVSQSPRYKVTKRGQDVALRCDPISGHVSLYWYRQALGQGPEFLTYFNYEAQQDKSGLPNDRFSAERPEGSISTLTIQRTEQRDSAMYRCASSPLTGAGTGELFFGEGSRLTVL.

The CDR3 here is CATSRALTGTLYGYTF. In DNA, the CDR3 is TGTGCCACCAGCCGGGCCCTGACAGGAACCCTCTATGGCTACACCTTC. The V gene is TRBV15, the J gene TRBJ1-2; possible D gene TRBD1, 6 bases. This CDR3 has 16 amino acids. Per the germline V gene, CDR1 is LNHNV and CDR2 is YYDKDF (reference sequence). Deletions cut 5 bases from V and 4 bases from J, with 20 bases between.

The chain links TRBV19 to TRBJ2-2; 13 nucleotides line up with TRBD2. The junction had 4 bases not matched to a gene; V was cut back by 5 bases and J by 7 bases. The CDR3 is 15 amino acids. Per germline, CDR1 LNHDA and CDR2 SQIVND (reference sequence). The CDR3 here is CASSLTSGRFGELFF. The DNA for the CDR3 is TGTGCCAGTAGTTTGACTAGCGGGAGGTTCGGGGAGCTGTTTTTT.

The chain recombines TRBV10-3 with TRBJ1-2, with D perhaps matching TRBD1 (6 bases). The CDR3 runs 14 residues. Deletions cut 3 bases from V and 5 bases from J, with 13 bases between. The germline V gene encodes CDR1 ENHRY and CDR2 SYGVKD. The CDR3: CAISEGGQKYGYTF. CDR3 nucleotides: TGTGCCATCAGTGAAGGGGGGCAGAAGTATGGCTACACCTTC.

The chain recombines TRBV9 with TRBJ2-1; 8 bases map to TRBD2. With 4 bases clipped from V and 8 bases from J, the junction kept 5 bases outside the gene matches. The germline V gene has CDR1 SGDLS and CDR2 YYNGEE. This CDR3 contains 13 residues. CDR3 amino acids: CASSPRAGDEQFF. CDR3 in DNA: TGTGCCAGCAGCCCCAGAGCGGGGGATGAGCAGTTCTTC.

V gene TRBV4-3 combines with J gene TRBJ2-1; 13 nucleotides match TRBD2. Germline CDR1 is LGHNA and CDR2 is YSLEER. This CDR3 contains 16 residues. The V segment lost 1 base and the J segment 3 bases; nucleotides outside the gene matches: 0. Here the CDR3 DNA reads TGCGCCAGCAGCCAAGGACTAGCGGGAGGCTACAATGAGCAGTTCTTC. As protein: CASSQGLAGGYNEQFF.

The CDR3 loop is CASSPETQLAGVYNEQFF. The DNA of the CDR3 is TGCGCCAGCAGCCCTGAGACACAACTAGCGGGTGTCTACAATGAGCAGTTCTTC. The chain joins TRBV5-1 to TRBJ2-1; 9 bases fit TRBD2. This CDR3 region has 18 residues. Germline CDR1 SGHRS, CDR2 YFSETQ. V was clipped by 4 bases and J by 3 bases; unmatched bases: 14.

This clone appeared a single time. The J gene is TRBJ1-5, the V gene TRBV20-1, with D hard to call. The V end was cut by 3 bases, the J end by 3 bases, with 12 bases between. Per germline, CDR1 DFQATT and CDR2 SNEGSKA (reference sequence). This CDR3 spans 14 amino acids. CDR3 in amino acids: CSASGSDYNQPQHF. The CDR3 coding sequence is TGCAGTGCTAGTGGGTCAGACTACAATCAGCCCCAGCATTTT.

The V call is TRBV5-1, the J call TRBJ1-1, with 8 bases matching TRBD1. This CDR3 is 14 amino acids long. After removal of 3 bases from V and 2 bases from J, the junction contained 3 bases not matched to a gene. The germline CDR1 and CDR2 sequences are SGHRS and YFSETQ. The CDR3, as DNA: TGCGCCAGCAGCTCCGGGACAGGTAACACTGAAGCTTTCTTT. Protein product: CASSSGTGNTEAFF.

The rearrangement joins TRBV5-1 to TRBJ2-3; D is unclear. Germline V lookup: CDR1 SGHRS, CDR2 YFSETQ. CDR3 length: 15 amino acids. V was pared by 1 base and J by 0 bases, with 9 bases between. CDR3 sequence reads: CASSLLGSSTDTQYF. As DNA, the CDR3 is TGCGCCAGCAGCTTGCTCGGATCTAGCACAGATACGCAGTATTTT.

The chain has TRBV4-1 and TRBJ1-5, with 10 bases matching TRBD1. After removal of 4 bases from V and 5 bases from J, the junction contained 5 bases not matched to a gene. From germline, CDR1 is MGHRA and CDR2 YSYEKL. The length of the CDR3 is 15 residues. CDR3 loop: CASSPSGQGDQPQHF. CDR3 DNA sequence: TGCGCCAGCAGCCCTTCAGGACAGGGGGATCAGCCCCAGCATTTT.

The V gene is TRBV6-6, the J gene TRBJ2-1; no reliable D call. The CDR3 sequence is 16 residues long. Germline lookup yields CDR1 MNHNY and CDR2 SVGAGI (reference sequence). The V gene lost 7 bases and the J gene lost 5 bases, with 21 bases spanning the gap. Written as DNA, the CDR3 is TGTGCCAGCACGAGGCCCCACGAAAGTCGGGACAATGAGCAGTTCTTC. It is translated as CASTRPHESRDNEQFF.